This T cell receptor (beta chain) is from a study of CD8 T cells in Susac syndrome. Random hexamers primed reverse transcription of about 0.45 to 1 ug RNA. TCRdb used MiXCR to reprocess the immunoSEQ multiplex PCR reads, holding one entry per CDR3 protein. The table records about 120,000 distinct CDR3 sequences, about 94% of them present only once. V was pared by 4 bases and J by 1 base, with 3 bases of the junction left unmatched. This CDR3 region has 14 residues. CDR1 is SSHAT and CDR2 is FNYEAQ in the germline V gene (reference sequence). The sample consisted of CD4+ T cells from PBMCs. J is TRBJ2-5 and V is TRBV7-7; the match to TRBD2 covers 7 bases. The receptor comes from a human donor with multiple sclerosis. The CDR3 nucleotides are TGTGCCAGCAGCTCCTCTAGCGGCCAAGAGACCCAGTACTTC. Residues: CASSSSSGQETQYF.